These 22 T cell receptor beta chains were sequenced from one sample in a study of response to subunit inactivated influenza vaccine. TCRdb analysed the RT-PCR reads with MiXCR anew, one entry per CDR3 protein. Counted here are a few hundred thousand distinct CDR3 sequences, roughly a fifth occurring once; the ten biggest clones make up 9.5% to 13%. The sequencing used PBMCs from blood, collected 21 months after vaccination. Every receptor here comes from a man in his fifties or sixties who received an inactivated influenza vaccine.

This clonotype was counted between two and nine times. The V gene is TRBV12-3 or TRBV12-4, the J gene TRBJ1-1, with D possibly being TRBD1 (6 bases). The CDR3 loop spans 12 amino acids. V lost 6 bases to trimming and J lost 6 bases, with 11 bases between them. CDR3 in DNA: TGTGCCAGCAGAGCAGGGGTCCCTGAAGCTTTCTTT. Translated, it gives CASRAGVPEAFF.

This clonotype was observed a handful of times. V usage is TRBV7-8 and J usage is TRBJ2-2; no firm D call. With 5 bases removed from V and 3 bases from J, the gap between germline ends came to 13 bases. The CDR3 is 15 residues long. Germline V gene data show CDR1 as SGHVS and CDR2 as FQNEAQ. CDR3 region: CASSLRVTDTGELFF. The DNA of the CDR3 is TGTGCCAGCAGCCTAAGGGTTACGGACACCGGGGAGCTGTTTTTT.

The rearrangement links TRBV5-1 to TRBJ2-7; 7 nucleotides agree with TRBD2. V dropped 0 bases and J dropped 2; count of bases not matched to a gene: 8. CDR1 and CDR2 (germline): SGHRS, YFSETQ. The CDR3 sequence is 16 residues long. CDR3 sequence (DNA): TGCGCCAGCAGCTTGGATAGTCTAGCGGTGACCTACGAGCAGTACTTC. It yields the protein CASSLDSLAVTYEQYF.

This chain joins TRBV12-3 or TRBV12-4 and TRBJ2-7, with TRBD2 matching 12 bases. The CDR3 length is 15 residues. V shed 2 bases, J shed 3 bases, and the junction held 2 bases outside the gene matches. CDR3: CASSLLTSGSYEQYF. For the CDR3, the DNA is TGTGCCAGCAGTTTATTGACTAGCGGGAGCTACGAGCAGTACTTC.

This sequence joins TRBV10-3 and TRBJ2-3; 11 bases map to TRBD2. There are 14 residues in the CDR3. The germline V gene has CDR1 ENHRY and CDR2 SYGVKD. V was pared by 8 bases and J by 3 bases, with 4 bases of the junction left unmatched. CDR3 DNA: TGTGCCATCGGTACTAGCGGGGGAACAGATACGCAGTATTTT. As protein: CAIGTSGGTDTQYF.

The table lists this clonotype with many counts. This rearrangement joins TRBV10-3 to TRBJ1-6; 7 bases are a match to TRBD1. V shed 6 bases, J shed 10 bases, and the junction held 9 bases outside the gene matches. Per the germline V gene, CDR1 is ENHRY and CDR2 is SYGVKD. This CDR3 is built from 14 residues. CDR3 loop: CAIRGDSASSPLHF. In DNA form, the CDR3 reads TGTGCCATCAGGGGGGACAGTGCCTCCTCACCCCTCCACTTT.

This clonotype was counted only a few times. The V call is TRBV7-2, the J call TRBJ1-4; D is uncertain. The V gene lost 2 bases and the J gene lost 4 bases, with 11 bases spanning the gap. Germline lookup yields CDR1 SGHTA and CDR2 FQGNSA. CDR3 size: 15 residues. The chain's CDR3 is CASSLKRSFNEKLFF. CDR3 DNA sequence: TGTGCCAGCAGCTTAAAACGGAGCTTTAATGAAAAACTGTTTTTT.

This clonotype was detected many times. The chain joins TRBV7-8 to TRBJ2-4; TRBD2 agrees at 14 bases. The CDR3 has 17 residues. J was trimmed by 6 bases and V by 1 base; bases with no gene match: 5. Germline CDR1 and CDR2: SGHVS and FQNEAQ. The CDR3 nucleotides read TGTGCCAGCAGCTTAGGGGGGACTAGCGGGGGCCTAAACATTCAGTACTTC. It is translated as CASSLGGTSGGLNIQYF. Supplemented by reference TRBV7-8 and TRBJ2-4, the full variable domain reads GAGVSQSPRYKVAKRGQDVALRCDPISGHVSLFWYQQALGQGPEFLTYFQNEAQLDKSGLPSDRFFAERPEGSVSTLKIQRTQQEDSAVYLCASSLGGTSGGLNIQYFGAGTRLSVL.

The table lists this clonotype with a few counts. The CDR3 protein is CASSYSTGWGLAGDGEQFF. CDR3 DNA: TGTGCCAGCAGTTACTCGACAGGCTGGGGACTAGCGGGAGACGGTGAGCAGTTCTTC. V is TRBV6-5 and J is TRBJ2-1, with 14 bases lining up with TRBD2. CDR3 size: 19 residues. Trimming cost V 0 bases and J 9 bases; bases outside gene matches: 13. CDR1 MNHEY and CDR2 SVGAGI come from the germline V gene.

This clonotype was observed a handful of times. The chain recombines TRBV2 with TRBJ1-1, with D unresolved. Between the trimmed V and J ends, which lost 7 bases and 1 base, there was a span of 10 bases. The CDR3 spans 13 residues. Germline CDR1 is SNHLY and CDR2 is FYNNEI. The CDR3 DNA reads TGTGCCAGCAATTTGATCACGAACACTGAAGCTTTCTTT. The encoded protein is CASNLITNTEAFF.

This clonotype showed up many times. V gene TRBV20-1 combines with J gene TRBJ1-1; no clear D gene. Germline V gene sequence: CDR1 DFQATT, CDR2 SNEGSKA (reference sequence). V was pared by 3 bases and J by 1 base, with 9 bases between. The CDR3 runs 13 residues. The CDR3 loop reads CSARSHRNTEAFF. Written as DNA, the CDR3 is TGCAGTGCTAGGTCCCACAGGAACACTGAAGCTTTCTTT.

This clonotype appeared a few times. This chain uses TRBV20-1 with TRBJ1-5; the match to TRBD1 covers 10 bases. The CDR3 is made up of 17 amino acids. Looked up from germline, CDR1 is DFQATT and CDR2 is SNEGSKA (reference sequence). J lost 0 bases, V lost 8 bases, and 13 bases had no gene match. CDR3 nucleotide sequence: TGCAGTACCATAAGGACAGGGGGATCTTATAGCAATCAGCCCCAGCATTTT. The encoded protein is CSTIRTGGSYSNQPQHF.

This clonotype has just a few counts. The CDR3 DNA reads TGTGCCAGCAGTTCCACAGGTCTCTTGGGCTCCTACGAGCAGTACTTC. It specifies CASSSTGLLGSYEQYF. This rearrangement joins TRBV27 to TRBJ2-7; possible D gene TRBD1, 5 bases. The CDR3 sequence is 16 residues long. Per the germline V gene, CDR1 is MNHEY and CDR2 is SMNVEV (reference sequence). The ends were cut back, 4 bases at V and 0 bases at J, with 16 bases in the middle.

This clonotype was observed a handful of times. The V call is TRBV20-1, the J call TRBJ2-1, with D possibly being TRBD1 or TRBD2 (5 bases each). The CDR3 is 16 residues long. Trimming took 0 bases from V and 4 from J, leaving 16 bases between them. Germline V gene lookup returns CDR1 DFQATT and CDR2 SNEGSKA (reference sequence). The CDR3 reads CSARESGASRYNEQFF. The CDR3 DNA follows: TGCAGTGCTAGAGAGTCCGGGGCCTCCAGATACAATGAGCAGTTCTTC.

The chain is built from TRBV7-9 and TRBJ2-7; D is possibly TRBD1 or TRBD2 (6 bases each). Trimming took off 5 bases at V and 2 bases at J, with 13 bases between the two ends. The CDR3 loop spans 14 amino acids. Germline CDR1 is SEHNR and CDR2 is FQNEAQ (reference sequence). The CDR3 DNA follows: TGTGCCAGCAGCACCGGGGGCGCAGCCTACGAGCAGTACTTC. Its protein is CASSTGGAAYEQYF.

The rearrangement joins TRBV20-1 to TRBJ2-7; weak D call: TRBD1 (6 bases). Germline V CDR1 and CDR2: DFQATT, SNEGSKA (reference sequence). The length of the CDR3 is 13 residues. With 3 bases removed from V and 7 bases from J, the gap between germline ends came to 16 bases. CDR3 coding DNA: TGCAGTGCTAGGGACAGAGTCCTACGGGAGCAGTACTTC. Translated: CSARDRVLREQYF.

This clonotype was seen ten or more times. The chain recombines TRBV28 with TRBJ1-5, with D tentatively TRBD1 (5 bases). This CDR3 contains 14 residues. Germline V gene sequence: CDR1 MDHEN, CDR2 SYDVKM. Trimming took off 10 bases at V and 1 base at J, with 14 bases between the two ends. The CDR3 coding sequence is TGTGCCACGACAGACGGAGTAAGCAATCAGCCCCAGCATTTT. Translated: CATTDGVSNQPQHF.

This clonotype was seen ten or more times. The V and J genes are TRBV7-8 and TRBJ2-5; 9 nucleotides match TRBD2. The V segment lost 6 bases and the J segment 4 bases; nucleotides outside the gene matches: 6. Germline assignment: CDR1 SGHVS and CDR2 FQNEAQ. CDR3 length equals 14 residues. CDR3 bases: TGTGCCAGCAGGCTTAGCGGGAGATCAGAGACCCAGTACTTC. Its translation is CASRLSGRSETQYF.

The CDR3 is CATSDRTGETYNEQFF. The CDR3 DNA follows: TGTGCCACCAGTGACCGCACAGGGGAGACCTACAATGAGCAGTTCTTC. The rearrangement joins TRBV24-1 to TRBJ2-1, with TRBD1 matching over 7 bases. The V and J ends lost 4 bases and 2 bases, in that order; junction bases with no gene match: 7. Germline assignment: CDR1 KGHDR and CDR2 SFDVKD. The CDR3 extends over 16 amino acids.

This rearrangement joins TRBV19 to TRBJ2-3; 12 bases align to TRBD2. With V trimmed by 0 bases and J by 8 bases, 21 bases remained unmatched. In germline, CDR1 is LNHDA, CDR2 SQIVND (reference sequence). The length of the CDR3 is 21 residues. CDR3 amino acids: CASSIDRWTSGANFALTTQYF. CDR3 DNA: TGTGCCAGTAGTATAGATCGATGGACTAGCGGGGCAAACTTCGCCCTAACTACGCAGTATTTT.

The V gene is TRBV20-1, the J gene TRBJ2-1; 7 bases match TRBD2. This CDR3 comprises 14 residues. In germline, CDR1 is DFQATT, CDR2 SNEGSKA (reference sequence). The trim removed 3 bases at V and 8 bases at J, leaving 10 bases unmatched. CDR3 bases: TGCAGTGCTAGTCAAGGACTAGGAACGCATGAGCAGTTCTTC. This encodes CSASQGLGTHEQFF.

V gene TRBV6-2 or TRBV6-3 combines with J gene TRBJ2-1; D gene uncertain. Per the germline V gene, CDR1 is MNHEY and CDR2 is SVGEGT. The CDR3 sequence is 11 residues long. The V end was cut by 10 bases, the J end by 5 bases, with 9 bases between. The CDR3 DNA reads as TGTGCCACCGTTAAAAACAATGAGCAGTTCTTC. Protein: CATVKNNEQFF.